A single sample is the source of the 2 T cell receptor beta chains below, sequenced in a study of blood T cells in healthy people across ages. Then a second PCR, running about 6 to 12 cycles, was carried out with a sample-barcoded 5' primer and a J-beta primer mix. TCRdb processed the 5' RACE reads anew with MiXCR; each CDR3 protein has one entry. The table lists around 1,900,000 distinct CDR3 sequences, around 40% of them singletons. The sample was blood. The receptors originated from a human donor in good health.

The CDR3 protein is CASGHRGRDEKLFF. DNA for the CDR3: TGTGCCAGCGGTCACAGGGGGAGAGATGAAAAACTGTTTTTT. The chain carries TRBV7-6 and TRBJ1-4; 8 bases align to TRBD1. The CDR3 extends over 14 amino acids. Germline V gives CDR1 SGHVS, CDR2 FNYEAQ. V dropped 8 bases and J dropped 6; count of bases not matched to a gene: 8.

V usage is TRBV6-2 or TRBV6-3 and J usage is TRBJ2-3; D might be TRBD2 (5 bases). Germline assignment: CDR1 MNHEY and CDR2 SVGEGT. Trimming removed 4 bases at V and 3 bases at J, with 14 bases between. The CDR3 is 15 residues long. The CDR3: CASSSNEGVTDTQYF. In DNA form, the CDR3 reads TGTGCCAGCAGTTCGAACGAGGGCGTAACAGATACGCAGTATTTT.